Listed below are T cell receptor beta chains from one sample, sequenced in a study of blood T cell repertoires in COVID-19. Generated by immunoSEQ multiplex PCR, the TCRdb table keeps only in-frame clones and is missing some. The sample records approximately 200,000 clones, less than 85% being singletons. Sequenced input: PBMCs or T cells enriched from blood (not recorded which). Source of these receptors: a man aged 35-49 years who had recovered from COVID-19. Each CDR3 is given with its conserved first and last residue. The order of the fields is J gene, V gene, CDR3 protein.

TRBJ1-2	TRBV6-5	CASSRPDRASGYTF
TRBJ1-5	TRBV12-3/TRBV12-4	CASSLPQFPQHF
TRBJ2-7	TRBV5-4	CASSPQGAHEQYF
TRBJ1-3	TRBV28	CASSPTTGVSGNTIYF
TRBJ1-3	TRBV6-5	CASRKTVSGNTIYF
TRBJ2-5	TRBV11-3	CASSLGTSVGTQYF
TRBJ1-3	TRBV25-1	CASSDLRGSSGNTIYF
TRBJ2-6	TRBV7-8	CASSLIAGAPGANVLTF
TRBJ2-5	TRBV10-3	CAISESFSYETQYF
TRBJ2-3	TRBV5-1	CASSFDRTDTQYF
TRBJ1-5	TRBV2	CASSTGDSNQPQHF
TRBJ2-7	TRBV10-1	CASSDCGPPWYYEQYF
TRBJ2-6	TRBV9	CASRVGLRGKTGSGANVLTF
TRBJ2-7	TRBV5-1	CASSLTPQQTYEQYF
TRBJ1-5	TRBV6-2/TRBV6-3	CASSLTGGAGQPQHF